The following is a T cell receptor beta chain sequence with its context. Study processing details: Amplification from reference gene primers served as the basis for estimated nucleated cell counts. Measured with immunoSEQ multiplex PCR; TCRdb has only the in-frame clones, and not every one. V and J calls and clone size are given by that table; D and trimming were obtained from the DNA. Of roughly 100,000 clones in the sample, about 85% are singletons; the top ten hold 2.5% to 3.5%. Germline-derived CDR1 and CDR2 are SGHNT and YENEEA. The CDR3 has 15 residues. J gave up 5 bases and V 3 bases, and 5 bases lay outside the gene matches. This sample stems from a study of blood T cell repertoires in COVID-19. Overall study: Sources were T cells, B-cell-depleted T cells, or PBMCs; the material itself was cDNA or gDNA.

The chain links TRBV11-3 to TRBJ2-5, with TRBD2 matching over 11 bases. Input material: peripheral blood. This TCR was recovered from a man aged 45 to 65 in a cohort sampled during active COVID-19. The CDR3 is CASSLSSGGTETQYF. In nucleotides, the CDR3 is TGTGCCAGCAGCTTGTCTAGCGGGGGGACGGAGACCCAGTACTTC.